This T cell receptor beta chain came from a study of T cell repertoires in cytomegalovirus infection. Whole-study findings and limits: It was HLA-C-restricted CMV-specific TCR beta clonotypes that dominated the response ex vivo.

The CDR3 runs to 15 residues. The V and J ends lost 3 bases and 5 bases, in that order; junction bases with no gene match: 9. CDR1 and CDR2 from the germline V gene are ENHRY and SYGVKD. From the reads, TCRdb called clonotypes with MiXCR, one entry per CDR3 protein. The table lists approximately 390,000 distinct CDR3 sequences, about 35% of them singletons. Worth noting for this clonotype: Antigen: not known.

The material sequenced was cultured PBMCs, taken from culture after CMV antigen stimulation. The clonotype originates from a human donor in good health (CMV status not recorded). Some clones in this sample may be carry-over from other donors' samples. J is TRBJ2-5 and V is TRBV10-3; 7 positions agree with TRBD1. This CDR3 reads CAISDPSTGMETQYF. CDR3 DNA: TGTGCCATCAGTGACCCCTCGACAGGGATGGAGACCCAGTACTTC.